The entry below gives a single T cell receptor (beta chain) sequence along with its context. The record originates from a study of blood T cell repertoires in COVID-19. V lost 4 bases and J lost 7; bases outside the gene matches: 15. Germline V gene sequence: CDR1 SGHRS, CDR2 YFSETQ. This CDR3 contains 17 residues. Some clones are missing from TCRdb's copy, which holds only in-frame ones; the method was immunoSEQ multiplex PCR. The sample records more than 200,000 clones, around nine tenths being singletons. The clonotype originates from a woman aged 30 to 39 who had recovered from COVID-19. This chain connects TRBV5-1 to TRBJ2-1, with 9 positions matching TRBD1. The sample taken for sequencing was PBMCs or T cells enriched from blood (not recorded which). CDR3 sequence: CASSISGTGIFGNEQFF. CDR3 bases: TGCGCCAGCAGCATCTCCGGGACAGGGATTTTTGGTAATGAGCAGTTCTTC.